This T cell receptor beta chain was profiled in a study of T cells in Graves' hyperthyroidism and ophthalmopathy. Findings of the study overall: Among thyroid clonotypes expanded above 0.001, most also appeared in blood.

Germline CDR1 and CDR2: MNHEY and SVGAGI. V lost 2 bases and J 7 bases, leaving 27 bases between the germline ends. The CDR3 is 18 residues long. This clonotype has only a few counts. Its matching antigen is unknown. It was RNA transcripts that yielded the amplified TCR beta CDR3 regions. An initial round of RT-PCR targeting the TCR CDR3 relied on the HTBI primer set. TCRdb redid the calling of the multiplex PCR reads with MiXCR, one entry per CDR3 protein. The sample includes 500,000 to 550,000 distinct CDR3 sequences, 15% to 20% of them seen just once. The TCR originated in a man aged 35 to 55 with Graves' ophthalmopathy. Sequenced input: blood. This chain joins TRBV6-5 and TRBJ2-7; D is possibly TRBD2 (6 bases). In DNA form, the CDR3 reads TGTGCCAGCAGTTACGGGACTTCTGGCGGCAGCATTCCTTATGAGCAGTACTTC. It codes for CASSYGTSGGSIPYEQYF.